Sequencing of this T cell receptor (beta chain) was carried out in a study of cytotoxic CD8 clonotypes in ibrutinib-treated CLL. As for the study in general: The authors obtained response samples at a median of about 12 months of treatment, range 6 to 36.

Note on this clone: Its specificity is not known.

From germline, CDR1 is SGHVS and CDR2 FQNEAQ. The CDR3 consists of 15 residues. The V segment lost 2 bases and the J segment 4 bases; nucleotides outside the gene matches: 5. Clones were sequenced by immunoSEQ multiplex PCR, and TCRdb holds only the in-frame ones, with some missing. The data contain some 200,000 clones, approximately 79% of them singletons. Study conclusions and caveats: Sustained-remission and progressing patients diverged in sampling times.

The material sequenced was PBMCs, taken after 12 months of ibrutinib treatment. This TCR derives from a human donor with chronic lymphocytic leukemia. The chain is built from TRBV7-8 and TRBJ2-5; TRBD2 agrees at 9 bases. CDR3 DNA sequence: TGTGCCAGCAGCTTATATGCGGGAGGGCGAGAGACCCAGTACTTC. It is translated as CASSLYAGGRETQYF.